This T cell receptor beta chain was retrieved from a study of T cell clonotyping in hematopoietic cell transplantation. For the study at large: Recipients' pretransplant samples followed cytoreduction.

The time point was: recipient sample about 28 days before transplant, after cytoreduction. TCRdb keeps only in-frame clones here, not all; method: immunoSEQ multiplex PCR. Among about 76,000 clones listed, 95% to 97% were seen once. J lost 3 bases, V lost 1 base, and 3 bases had no gene match. Germline CDR1 SGHRS, CDR2 YFSETQ. This CDR3 is built from 15 residues. This material consisted of peripheral blood mononuclear cells, taken before stem cell transplant. The chain couples TRBV5-1 to TRBJ2-2; 7 bases fit TRBD1. The sequence derives from a woman aged 45-60 years with acute myeloid leukemia. Some clones in this sample may be carry-over from other donors' samples. In DNA form, the CDR3 reads TGCGCCAGCAGCTTGAGGGACAGCTACACCGGGGAGCTGTTTTTT. Amino acid sequence: CASSLRDSYTGELFF.